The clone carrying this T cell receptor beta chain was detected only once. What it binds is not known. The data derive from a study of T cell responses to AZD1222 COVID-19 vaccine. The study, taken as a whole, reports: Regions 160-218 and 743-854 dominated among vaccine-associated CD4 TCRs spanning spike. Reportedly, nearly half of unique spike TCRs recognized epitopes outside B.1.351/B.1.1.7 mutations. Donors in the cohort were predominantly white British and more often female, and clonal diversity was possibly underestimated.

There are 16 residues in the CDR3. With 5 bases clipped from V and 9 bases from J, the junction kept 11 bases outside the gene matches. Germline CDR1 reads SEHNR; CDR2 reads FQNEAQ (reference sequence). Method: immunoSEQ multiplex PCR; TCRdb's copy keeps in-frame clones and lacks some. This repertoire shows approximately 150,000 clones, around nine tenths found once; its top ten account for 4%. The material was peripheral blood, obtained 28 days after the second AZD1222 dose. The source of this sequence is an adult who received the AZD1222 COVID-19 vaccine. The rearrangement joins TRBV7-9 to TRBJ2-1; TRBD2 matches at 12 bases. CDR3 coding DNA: TGTGCCAGCAGCAGTACTAGCGGGGGGCTCCTCAGTGAGCAGTTCTTC. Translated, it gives CASSSTSGGLLSEQFF.